This TCR beta chain was documented in a study of vaccination and CD4 T cells after COVID-19. This clonotype has just a few counts. As yet, its antigen is unknown. The treatment here: roughly 10-day PBMC culture with coronavirus spike peptide pools or control peptides (ViraFEST assay). Findings and limits, study-wide: Spike mono-reactivity marked 304 of 307 vaccine-specific clones in convalescent patients.

Sequencing of the DNA from cultured CD4+ T cells was carried out with the Oncomine TCR Beta short-read assay. In TCRdb, the PCR reads were re-called with MiXCR into one record per CDR3 protein. Of about 20,000 distinct CDR3 sequences in the sample, about 50% were seen once. V was shortened by 1 base and J by 5 bases, with 18 bases between the two germline ends. This CDR3 is 16 amino acids long. Germline V gives CDR1 DFQATT, CDR2 SNEGSKA (reference sequence). The sequenced material came from CD4+ T cells from blood, cultured in vitro. This chain connects TRBV20-1 to TRBJ1-5, with a tentative D call TRBD1 (6 bases). This receptor was taken from a human donor who had recovered from COVID-19. The CDR3 loop is CSARVAAGDRHQPQHF. CDR3 coding DNA: TGCAGTGCTAGAGTTGCGGCAGGGGATCGGCATCAGCCCCAGCATTTT.